A selection of T cell receptor beta chains follows, all from one sample in a study of control samples from healthy donors and cancer patients. Here immunoSEQ multiplex PCR was the method, and the copy in TCRdb shows in-frame clones only, minus some. This table has about 190,000 clones, 85% to 95% appearing once. Sequencing used blood. Source of these receptors: a man between 18 and 29 years old in good health. Each CDR3 is given with its conserved first and last residue. Each record gives: J gene, V gene, clone size, D gene, CDR3 DNA, CDR3 protein. The D gene is left open where the match is weak. Size is omitted from some rows. Given values are once, few, many or a class for expanded clones.

TRBJ2-7	TRBV5-1	NA	NA	TGCGCCAGCAGCTTGGGCGCGGGCAGCCACGAGCAGTACTTC	CASSLGAGSHEQYF
TRBJ1-5	TRBV28	NA	NA	TGTGCCAGCATACCATTAGGGATCGGTAGCAATCAGTCCCAGCATTTT	CASIPLGIGSNQSQHF
TRBJ1-4	TRBV2	NA	TRBD1	TGTGCCAGTTCCTTCAGGGGGTCCAAGAATGAAAAACTGTTTTTT	CASSFRGSKNEKLFF
TRBJ2-1	TRBV14	NA	NA	TGTGCCAGCAGCCAAGGAGGAACGCTTAACCATCAGTTCTTC	CASSQGGTLNHQFF
TRBJ2-5	TRBV5-6	NA	NA	TGTGCCAGCAGCTCCTACAGGGAGCAGGGGAGAAGGGAGACCCAGTACTTC	CASSSYREQGRRETQYF
TRBJ1-4	TRBV9	NA	TRBD1	TGTGCCAGCAGCCTATTTACAGGGGAGGGAACTAATGAAAAACTGTTTTTT	CASSLFTGEGTNEKLFF
TRBJ1-6	TRBV5-4	NA	TRBD1	TGTGCCAGCAGCCCAGGGGGCTTTCCCTTAGCCCTCCACTTT	CASSPGGFPLALHF
TRBJ2-7	TRBV2	NA	NA	TGTGCCAGCAGTGAGTATAGCGAGCAGTACTTC	CASSEYSEQYF
TRBJ2-7	TRBV6-5	NA	TRBD2	TGTGCCAGCCGCTCGGGCAGCGGGGGTGTCTACGAGCAGTACTTC	CASRSGSGGVYEQYF
TRBJ1-1	TRBV6-5	NA	NA	TGTGCCAGCAGTTATTATACGGAGAACACTGAAGCTTTCTTT	CASSYYTENTEAFF
TRBJ2-2	TRBV18	NA	TRBD2	TGTGCCAGCTCACTAGTAGCGGGCCAGAACACCGGGGAGCTGTTTTTT	CASSLVAGQNTGELFF
TRBJ2-7	TRBV27	NA	NA	TGTGCCAGCAGTCCCAGGGGGGACGAGCAGTACTTC	CASSPRGDEQYF
TRBJ2-3	TRBV9	NA	TRBD1	TGTGCCAGCAGCCTCGCTAACAAGGGGGCCTCCAGCACAGATACGCAGTATTTT	CASSLANKGASSTDTQYF
TRBJ2-2	TRBV18	NA	NA	TGTGCCAGTCAGACCGGGACACAGAACACCGGGGAGCTGTTTTTT	CASQTGTQNTGELFF
TRBJ1-2	TRBV2	NA	TRBD1	TGTGCCAGCACGCCGGGGACAGGGAACTATGGCTACACCTTC	CASTPGTGNYGYTF
TRBJ2-3	TRBV6-5	NA	TRBD2	TGTGCCTCCATTGAGCGGGGGTCAACAGATACGCAGTATTTT	CASIERGSTDTQYF
TRBJ1-1	TRBV2	NA	TRBD1	TGTGCCAGCAGGGACCCGACAGGGGCTGGCGGAGCTTTCTTT	CASRDPTGAGGAFF
TRBJ2-2	TRBV19	NA	NA	TGTGCCAGCGGGATTGGGGGGTTGGGAAGCGGGGAGCTGTTTTTT	CASGIGGLGSGELFF
TRBJ1-4	TRBV6-5	NA	NA	TGTGCCGCGGGGCCCGGGGCAACTAATGAAAAACTGTTTTTT	CAAGPGATNEKLFF
TRBJ1-3	TRBV4-1	NA	NA	TGCGCCAGCAGCCTCCTTCCGTCCTCGGCTGCGTTGGGACCTGGAAACACCATATATTTT	CASSLLPSSAALGPGNTIYF
TRBJ1-2	TRBV28	NA	NA	TGTGCCAGCAGTTTGGGGACCTATGGCTACACCTTC	CASSLGTYGYTF
TRBJ1-4	TRBV19	once	NA	TGTGCCAGTAGTATATCCCAGGGCCGTGAAAAACTGTTTTTT	CASSISQGREKLFF
TRBJ1-5	TRBV3-1/TRBV3-2	once	NA	TGTGCCAGCAGCCAAGATTTACGAGATGGTCAGCCCCAGCATTTT	CASSQDLRDGQPQHF
TRBJ2-1	TRBV24-1	NA	TRBD1	TGTGCCACCAGTGATTTTCGGGACAGGGGAAATGAGCAGTTCTTC	CATSDFRDRGNEQFF
TRBJ2-2	TRBV19	NA	NA	TGTGCCAGGCCATTGGATACGAACACCGGGGAGCTGTTTTTT	CARPLDTNTGELFF
TRBJ2-5	TRBV5-1	NA	NA	TGCGCCAGCAGCTTGGCCGGGCAGGGCGAGACCCAGTACTTC	CASSLAGQGETQYF
TRBJ1-2	TRBV18	NA	NA	TGTGCCAGCTCACTTCGAGGAGGAGGGGACTATGGCTACACCTTC	CASSLRGGGDYGYTF
TRBJ1-6	TRBV9	NA	NA	TGTGCCAGCAGCGTACACCTCGGGGATTCACCCCTCCACTTT	CASSVHLGDSPLHF
TRBJ1-3	TRBV10-3	NA	NA	TGTGCCATCAGTGAGTCACAGGGCATCTCTGGAAACACCATATATTTT	CAISESQGISGNTIYF
TRBJ2-1	TRBV14	NA	NA	TGTGCCAGCAGCCTCCAATTCAGTCTAGCGTCCTACAATGAGCAGTTCTTC	CASSLQFSLASYNEQFF
TRBJ1-6	TRBV19	NA	TRBD1	TGTGCCAGTAGTACGGGCGGGACAGTTTCTTCACCCCTCCACTTT	CASSTGGTVSSPLHF
TRBJ1-2	TRBV19	NA	NA	TGTGCCAGTACCCTACGAGGGGGTCGTGGCTACACCTTC	CASTLRGGRGYTF
TRBJ2-2	TRBV5-5	once	NA	TGTGCCAGCAGCCCCGAGAAGAACACCGGGGAGCTGTTTTTT	CASSPEKNTGELFF
TRBJ1-4	TRBV14	NA	TRBD1	TGTGCCAGCAGCCACGAGACAGGGCCGGGGTATGAAAAACTGTTTTTT	CASSHETGPGYEKLFF
TRBJ1-3	TRBV5-1	once	NA	TGCGCCAGCAGCTTGGGACCAGGGGCCTCTGGAAACACCATATATTTT	CASSLGPGASGNTIYF
TRBJ1-5	TRBV12-5	once	TRBD1	TGTGCATCAAGGACAGGGAATAGCAATCAGCCCCAGCATTTT	CASRTGNSNQPQHF
TRBJ2-6	TRBV29-1	NA	TRBD1	TGCAGCGTTGAGGGACAGGGAGCTGGGGCCAACGTCCTGACTTTC	CSVEGQGAGANVLTF
TRBJ2-1	TRBV5-8	NA	NA	TGTGCCAGCAGCTTGGAATACAATGAGCAGTTCTTC	CASSLEYNEQFF
TRBJ1-2	TRBV5-1	NA	TRBD1	TGCGCCAGCAGCTTGGGGACAGGGGATTTTAACTATGGCTACACCTTC	CASSLGTGDFNYGYTF
TRBJ2-3	TRBV18	NA	TRBD2	TGTGCCAGCTCACGAGGGACTAGCGGGGGGGCGACAGATACGCAGTATTTT	CASSRGTSGGATDTQYF
TRBJ1-4	TRBV25-1	NA	NA	TGTGCCACCAAAGGAGGAACTAATGAAAAACTGTTTTTT	CATKGGTNEKLFF
TRBJ1-1	TRBV6-5	NA	NA	TGTGCCAGCAGCCGGGGGACGGCGAACACTGAAGCTTTCTTT	CASSRGTANTEAFF
TRBJ2-2	TRBV14	NA	NA	TGTGCCAGCAGCCCGGGGCTTGCAGGGGAGCTGTTTTTT	CASSPGLAGELFF
TRBJ1-2	TRBV25-1	NA	NA	TGTGCCAGCAGTGAATCACGGAACTATGGCTACACCTTC	CASSESRNYGYTF
TRBJ1-6	TRBV9	NA	TRBD1	TGTGCCAGCAGCGTAGCTGGGACAGGTGATTCACCCCTCCACTTT	CASSVAGTGDSPLHF
TRBJ2-6	TRBV28	NA	NA	TGTGCCACTCACCAGAGCTCTGGGGCCAACGTCCTGACTTTC	CATHQSSGANVLTF
TRBJ2-2	TRBV27	NA	NA	TGTGCCAGCAGTTTAATCAGGAATATGGCCGGGGAGCTGTTTTTT	CASSLIRNMAGELFF